The clone carrying this T cell receptor delta chain was detected only once. This is likely an artifact of a read error, given a far larger clone one base away. Other DNA variants within this sample encode the same CDR3. Trimming cost V 0 bases and J 0 bases; bases outside gene matches: 20. The CDR3 sequence is 21 residues long. The germline V gene encodes CDR1 GEAIGNYY and CDR2 EKD. TCRdb re-called the RT-PCR reads using CATT. This table has about 550 delta-chain clones, approximately 33% appearing once. These data originate in a study of gammadelta T cells in human blood. The chain uses TRDV2 and TRDJ1, with 8 bases identical to TRDD3. Sequenced: Vgamma9Vdelta2 gamma-delta T cells from adult blood. The clonotype was recovered from a human donor. Here the CDR3 reads CACDTVQLGDTSPKYTDKLIF. As DNA, the CDR3 is TGTGCCTGTGACACCGTGCAACTAGGGGATACCTCACCTAAGTACACCGATAAACTCATCTTT.